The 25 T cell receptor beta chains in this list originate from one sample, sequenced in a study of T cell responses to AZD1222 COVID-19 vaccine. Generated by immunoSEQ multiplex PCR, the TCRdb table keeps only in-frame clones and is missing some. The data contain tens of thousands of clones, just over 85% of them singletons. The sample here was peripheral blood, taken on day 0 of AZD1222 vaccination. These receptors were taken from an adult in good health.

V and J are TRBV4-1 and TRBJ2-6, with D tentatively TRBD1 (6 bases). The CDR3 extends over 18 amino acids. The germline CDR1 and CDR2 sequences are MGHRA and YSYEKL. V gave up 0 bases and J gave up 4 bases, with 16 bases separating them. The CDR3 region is CASSQDRGVLFGANVLTF. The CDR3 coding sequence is TGCGCCAGCAGCCAAGACAGGGGTGTCCTTTTCGGGGCCAACGTCCTGACTTTC.

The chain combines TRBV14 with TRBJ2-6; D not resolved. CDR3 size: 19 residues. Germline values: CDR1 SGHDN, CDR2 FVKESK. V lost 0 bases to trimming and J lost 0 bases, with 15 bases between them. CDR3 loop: CASSQDKHSRFSGANVLTF. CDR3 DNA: TGTGCCAGCAGCCAAGATAAGCACTCTCGGTTCTCTGGGGCCAACGTCCTGACTTTC. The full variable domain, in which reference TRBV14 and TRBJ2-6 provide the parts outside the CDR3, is EAGVTQFPSHSVIEKGQTVTLRCDPISGHDNLYWYRRVMGKEIKFLLHFVKESKQDESGMPNNRFLAERTGGTYSTLKVQPAELEDSGVYFCASSQDKHSRFSGANVLTFGAGSRLTVL.

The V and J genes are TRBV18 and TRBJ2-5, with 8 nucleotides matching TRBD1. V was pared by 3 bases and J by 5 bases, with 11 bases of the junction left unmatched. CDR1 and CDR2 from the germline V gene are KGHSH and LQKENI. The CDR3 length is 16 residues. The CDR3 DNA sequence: TGTGCCAGCTCACCCTCGGGACAGGAATTTAAGGAGACCCAGTACTTC. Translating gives CASSPSGQEFKETQYF. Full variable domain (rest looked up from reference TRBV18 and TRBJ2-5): NAGVMQNPRHLVRRRGQEARLRCSPMKGHSHVYWYRQLPEEGLKFMVYLQKENIIDESGMPKERFSAEFPKEGPSILRIQQVVRGDSAAYFCASSPSGQEFKETQYFGPGTRLLVL.

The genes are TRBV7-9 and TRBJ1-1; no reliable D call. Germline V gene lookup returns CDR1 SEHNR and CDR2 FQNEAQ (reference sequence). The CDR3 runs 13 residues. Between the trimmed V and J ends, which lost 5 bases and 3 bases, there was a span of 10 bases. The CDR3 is CASSLPQDTEAFF. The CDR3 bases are TGTGCCAGCAGCCTCCCTCAGGACACTGAAGCTTTCTTT.

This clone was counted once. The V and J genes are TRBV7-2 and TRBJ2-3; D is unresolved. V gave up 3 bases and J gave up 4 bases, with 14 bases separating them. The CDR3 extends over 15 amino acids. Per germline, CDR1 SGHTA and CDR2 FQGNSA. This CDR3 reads CASSLGLTGADTQYF. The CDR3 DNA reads TGTGCCAGCAGCTTGGGATTAACGGGCGCAGATACGCAGTATTTT.

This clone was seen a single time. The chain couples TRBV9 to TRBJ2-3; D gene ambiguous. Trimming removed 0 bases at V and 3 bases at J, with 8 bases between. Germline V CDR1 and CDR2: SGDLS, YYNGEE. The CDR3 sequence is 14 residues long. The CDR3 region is CASSVDGRTDTQYF. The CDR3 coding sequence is TGTGCCAGCAGCGTAGATGGCCGAACAGATACGCAGTATTTT.

CDR3 DNA: TGCGCCAGCAGCGCCACCGCGGGGGCATATGGCTACACCTTC. This sequence encodes CASSATAGAYGYTF. The gene calls are TRBV5-1 and TRBJ1-2, with TRBD1 as a possible D gene (6 bases). The CDR3 consists of 14 residues. Per the germline V gene, CDR1 is SGHRS and CDR2 is YFSETQ. V was shortened by 4 bases and J by 5 bases, with 15 bases between the two germline ends. The full variable domain, rest sourced from reference TRBV5-1 and TRBJ1-2, is KAGVTQTPRYLIKTRGQQVTLSCSPISGHRSVSWYQQTPGQGLQFLFEYFSETQRNKGNFPGRFSGRQFSNSRSEMNVSTLELGDSALYLCASSATAGAYGYTFGSGTRLTVV.

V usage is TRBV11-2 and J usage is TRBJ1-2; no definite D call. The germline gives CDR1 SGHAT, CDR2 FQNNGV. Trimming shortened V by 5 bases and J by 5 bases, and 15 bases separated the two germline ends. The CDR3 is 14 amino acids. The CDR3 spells CASSPALINYGYTF. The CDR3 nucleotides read TGTGCCAGCAGCCCCGCCCTCATAAATTATGGCTACACCTTC.

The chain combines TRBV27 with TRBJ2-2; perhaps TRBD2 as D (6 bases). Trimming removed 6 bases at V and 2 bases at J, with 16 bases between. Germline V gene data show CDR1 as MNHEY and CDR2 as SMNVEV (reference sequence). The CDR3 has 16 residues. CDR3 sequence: CASSSEAGFNTGELFF. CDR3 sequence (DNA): TGTGCCAGCAGCTCTGAGGCGGGATTTAACACCGGGGAGCTGTTTTTT.

The chain's CDR3 is CAWSSVWGEQYF. CDR3 in DNA: TGTGCCTGGAGTTCGGTCTGGGGCGAGCAGTACTTC. V is TRBV30 and J is TRBJ2-7; D unclear. Trimming removed 2 bases at V and 6 bases at J, with 11 bases between. This CDR3 region has 12 residues. Germline values: CDR1 GTSNPN, CDR2 SVGIG (reference sequence).

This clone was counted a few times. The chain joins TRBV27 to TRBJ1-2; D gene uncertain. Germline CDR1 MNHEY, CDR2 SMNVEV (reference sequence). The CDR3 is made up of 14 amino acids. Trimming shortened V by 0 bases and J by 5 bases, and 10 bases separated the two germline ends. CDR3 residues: CASSLSSGIYGYTF. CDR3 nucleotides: TGTGCCAGCAGTTTATCCTCCGGGATTTATGGCTACACCTTC.

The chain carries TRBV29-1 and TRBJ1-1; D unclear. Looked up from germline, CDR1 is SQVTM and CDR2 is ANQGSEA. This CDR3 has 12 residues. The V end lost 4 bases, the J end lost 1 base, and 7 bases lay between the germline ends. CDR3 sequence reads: CSVAQANTEAFF. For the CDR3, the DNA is TGCAGCGTTGCCCAGGCGAACACTGAAGCTTTCTTT.

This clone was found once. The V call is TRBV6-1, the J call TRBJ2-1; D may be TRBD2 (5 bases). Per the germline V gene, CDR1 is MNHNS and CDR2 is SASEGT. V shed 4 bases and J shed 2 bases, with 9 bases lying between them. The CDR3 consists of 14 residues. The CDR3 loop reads CASSVANAYNEQFF. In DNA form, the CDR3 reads TGTGCCAGCAGTGTAGCGAATGCCTACAATGAGCAGTTCTTC.

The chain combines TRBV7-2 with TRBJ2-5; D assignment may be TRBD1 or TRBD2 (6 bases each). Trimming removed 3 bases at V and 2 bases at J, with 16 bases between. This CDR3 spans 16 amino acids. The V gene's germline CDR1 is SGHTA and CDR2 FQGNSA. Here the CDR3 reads CASSFWGAGGQETQYF. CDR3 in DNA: TGTGCCAGCAGCTTTTGGGGGGCTGGGGGTCAAGAGACCCAGTACTTC.

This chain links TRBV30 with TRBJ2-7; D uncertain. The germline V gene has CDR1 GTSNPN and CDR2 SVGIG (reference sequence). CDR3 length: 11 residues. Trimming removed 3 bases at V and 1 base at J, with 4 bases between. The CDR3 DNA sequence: TGTGCCTGGAGGACTTCCTACGAGCAGTACTTC. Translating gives CAWRTSYEQYF.

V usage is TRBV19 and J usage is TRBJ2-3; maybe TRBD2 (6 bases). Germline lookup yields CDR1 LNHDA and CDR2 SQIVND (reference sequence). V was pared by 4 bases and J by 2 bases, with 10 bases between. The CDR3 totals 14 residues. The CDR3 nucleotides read TGTGCCAGTAGTAGCCTAGCGAACACAGATACGCAGTATTTT. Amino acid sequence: CASSSLANTDTQYF.

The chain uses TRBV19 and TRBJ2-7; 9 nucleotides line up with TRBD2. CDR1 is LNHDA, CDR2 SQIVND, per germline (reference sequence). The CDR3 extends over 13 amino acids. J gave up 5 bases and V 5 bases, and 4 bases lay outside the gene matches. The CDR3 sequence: CASSGSGRDEQYF. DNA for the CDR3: TGTGCCAGTAGTGGTAGCGGGAGAGACGAGCAGTACTTC.

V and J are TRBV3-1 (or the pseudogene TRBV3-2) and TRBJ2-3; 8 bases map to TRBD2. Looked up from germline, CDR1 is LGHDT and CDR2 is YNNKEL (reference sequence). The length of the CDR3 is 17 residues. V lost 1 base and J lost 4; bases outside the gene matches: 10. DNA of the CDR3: TGTGCCAGCAGCCAAGGGATTAGCGGGACATTTGCAGATACGCAGTATTTT. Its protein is CASSQGISGTFADTQYF.

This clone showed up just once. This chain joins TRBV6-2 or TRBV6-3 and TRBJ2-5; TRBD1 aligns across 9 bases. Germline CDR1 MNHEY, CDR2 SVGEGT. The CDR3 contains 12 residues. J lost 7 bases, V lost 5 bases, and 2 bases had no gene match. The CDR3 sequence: CASSAQGATQYF. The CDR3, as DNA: TGTGCCAGCAGTGCACAGGGGGCGACCCAGTACTTC.

The CDR3 DNA reads as TGTGCCAGCAGCTCGCGCTCAGGGGAAGCTTTCTTT. Translation: CASSSRSGEAFF. The rearrangement joins TRBV3-1 (or the pseudogene TRBV3-2) to TRBJ1-1; TRBD1 is a possible D gene (5 bases). This CDR3 has 12 amino acids. Germline lookup yields CDR1 LGHDT and CDR2 YNNKEL (reference sequence). V was cut by 5 bases and J by 8 bases, with 12 bases left in between.

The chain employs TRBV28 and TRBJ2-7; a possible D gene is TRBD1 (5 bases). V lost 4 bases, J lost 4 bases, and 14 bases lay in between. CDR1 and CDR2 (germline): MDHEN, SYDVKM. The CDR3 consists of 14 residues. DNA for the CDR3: TGTGCCAGCAGTTCCAGGGTTCCCCCATACGAGCAGTACTTC. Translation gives CASSSRVPPYEQYF.

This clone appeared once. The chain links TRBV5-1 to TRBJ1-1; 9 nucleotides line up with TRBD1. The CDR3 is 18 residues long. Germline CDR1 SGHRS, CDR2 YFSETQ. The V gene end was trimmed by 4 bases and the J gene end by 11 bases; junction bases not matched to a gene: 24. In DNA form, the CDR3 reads TGCGCCAGCAGCGCCCACTCGGGGGGGACAGGGAAGATGAGTGGGGCTTTCTTT. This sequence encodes CASSAHSGGTGKMSGAFF.

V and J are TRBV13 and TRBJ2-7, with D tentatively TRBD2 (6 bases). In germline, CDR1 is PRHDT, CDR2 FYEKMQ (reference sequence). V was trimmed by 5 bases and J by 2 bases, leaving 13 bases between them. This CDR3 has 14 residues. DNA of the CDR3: TGTGCCAGCAGCCGCCAATCGGGGGCCTACGAGCAGTACTTC. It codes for CASSRQSGAYEQYF.

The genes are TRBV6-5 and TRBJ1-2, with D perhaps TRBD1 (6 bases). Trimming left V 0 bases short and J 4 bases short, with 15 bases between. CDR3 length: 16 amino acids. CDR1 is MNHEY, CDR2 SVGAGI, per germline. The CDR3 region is CASSYSTGGPFYGYTF. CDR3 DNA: TGTGCCAGCAGTTACTCGACTGGGGGGCCGTTCTATGGCTACACCTTC.

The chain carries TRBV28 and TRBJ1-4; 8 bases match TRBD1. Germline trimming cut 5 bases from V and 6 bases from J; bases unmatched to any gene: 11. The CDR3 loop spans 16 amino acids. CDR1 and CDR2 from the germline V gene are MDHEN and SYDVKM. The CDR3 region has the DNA TGTGCCAGCAGTGCCCAAGACAGGGGAACGGATGAAAAACTGTTTTTT. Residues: CASSAQDRGTDEKLFF.